Sequencing of this TCR beta chain was carried out in a study of blood T cells in healthy people across ages. At least 7 million PBMCs were isolated per sample. Combining a sample-barcoded 5' primer with a J-beta primer mix, a second PCR ran for roughly 7 to 11 cycles. MiXCR, run by TCRdb on the 5' RACE reads, gives a single entry per CDR3 protein. The sample contains approximately 800,000 distinct CDR3 sequences, 20% to 25% of which appear only once. This clonotype has only a few counts. One junction end disagrees with the germline gene, perhaps due to a read error. Germline V gene data show CDR1 as MNHNS and CDR2 as SASEGT. CDR3 length equals 12 residues. The data also belong to a second study, concerning T cells of mothers and their children.

Source material: blood. This TCR was recovered from a boy between 10 and 17 years old in good health. V gene TRBV6-1 combines with J gene TRBJ2-7; 10 nucleotides agree with TRBD1. The CDR3 spells CASRTGGHEQCF. The CDR3 DNA follows: TGTGCCAGCAGGACAGGGGGCCACGAGCAGTGCTTC.